Listed below are T cell receptor beta chains from one sample, sequenced in a study of shared clonotypes between healthy human individuals. Clones were sequenced by immunoSEQ multiplex PCR, and TCRdb holds only the in-frame ones, with some missing. Here the sample spans fewer than 550,000 clones, around 79% being singletons. Sequencing was performed on PBMCs. These TCRs come from a woman aged 40 to 50 in good health. Some clones in this sample may be carry-over from other donors' samples. Each CDR3 is given with its conserved first and last residue. The order of the fields is J gene, D gene, clone size, V gene, CDR3 DNA, CDR3 protein. D genes are given only for firm matches. Clone size is shown for a subset of rows, as once, few, many or a class of expanded clone.

TRBJ1-1	NA	NA	TRBV18	TGTGCCAGCTCACCTTTGGCAGTGATGAACACTGAAGCTTTCTTT	CASSPLAVMNTEAFF
TRBJ2-7	TRBD2	NA	TRBV7-9	TGTGCCAGCAGGGGCGGGAGTATGAACGAGCAGTACTTC	CASRGGSMNEQYF
TRBJ2-4	NA	few	TRBV4-2	TGTGCCAGCAGCCAAGCGTACAGGGACAAAAACATTCAGTACTTC	CASSQAYRDKNIQYF
TRBJ1-6	TRBD1	NA	TRBV28	TGTGCCAGCAAAACCGGGACAGGGTCTTCACCCCTCCACTTT	CASKTGTGSSPLHF
TRBJ2-3	TRBD2	many	TRBV27	TGTGCCAGCAGTCCGCGGACTAGTAGCACAGATACGCAGTATTTT	CASSPRTSSTDTQYF
TRBJ2-2	TRBD1	NA	TRBV7-8	TGTGCCAGCAGCCCCAGACAGGGCTACACCGGGGAGCTGTTTTTT	CASSPRQGYTGELFF
TRBJ1-1	NA	NA	TRBV7-6	TGTGCCAGCAGCTTAACGGGGAACACTGAAGCTTTCTTT	CASSLTGNTEAFF
TRBJ1-6	NA	NA	TRBV7-8	TGTGCCAGCAGCCCCGACTATAATTCACCCCTCCACTTT	CASSPDYNSPLHF
TRBJ1-5	TRBD1	NA	TRBV28	TGTGCCAGCAGGGACGGGACAGGGAGTCAGCCCCAGCATTTT	CASRDGTGSQPQHF
TRBJ1-5	NA	NA	TRBV18	TGTGCCAGCTCCCAGGGCAGCTCCAATCAGCCCCAGCATTTT	CASSQGSSNQPQHF
TRBJ2-5	TRBD2	NA	TRBV6-5	TGTGCCAGCAGTCCCCCGGGGGGTGCGAAGACCCAGTACTTC	CASSPPGGAKTQYF
TRBJ2-1	TRBD2	NA	TRBV30	TGTGCCTGGAGTGTTCTAGCGGGAGGCGAGCAGTTCTTC	CAWSVLAGGEQFF
TRBJ1-1	NA	once	TRBV27	TGTGCCAGCAGTTTTCTGGGTGCCGGCACTGAAGCTTTCTTT	CASSFLGAGTEAFF
TRBJ2-2	NA	NA	TRBV4-2	TGTGCCAGCAGCCAAGAAGATGGGGCCGGGGAGCTGTTTTTT	CASSQEDGAGELFF
TRBJ1-5	NA	NA	TRBV7-2	TGTGCCAGCAGCTTAGGCCCAACCCCACAGCCCCAGCATTTT	CASSLGPTPQPQHF
TRBJ2-2	TRBD1	NA	TRBV19	TGTGCCAGTAATGGCGTTCGGGACAGGGGGGACGGGGAGCTGTTTTTT	CASNGVRDRGDGELFF
TRBJ1-4	NA	NA	TRBV6-1	TGTGCCAGCACGGTGGTAGTGGCTAATGAAAAACTGTTTTTT	CASTVVVANEKLFF
TRBJ1-2	NA	NA	TRBV7-9	TGTGCCAGCAGCTTAACCGGGACGTCCCTCTATGGCTACACCTTC	CASSLTGTSLYGYTF
TRBJ1-3	NA	NA	TRBV6-6	TGTGCCAGCAGTTACTCGACTAATTCTGACACCATATATTTT	CASSYSTNSDTIYF
TRBJ2-1	TRBD1	NA	TRBV9	TGTGCCAGCAGCAGATGGGGACAGGCCTACAATGAGCAGTTCTTC	CASSRWGQAYNEQFF
TRBJ1-1	NA	few	TRBV4-3	TGCGCCAGCAGCCAAGATCGGTGGGTTACTGAAGCTTTCTTT	CASSQDRWVTEAFF
TRBJ2-1	TRBD2	NA	TRBV19	TGTGCCAGTAGTGCCAGGAGCGGGAGTTACAATGAGCAGTTCTTC	CASSARSGSYNEQFF
TRBJ2-5	NA	NA	TRBV18	TGTGCCAGCTCACCAAAGTCCCAAGAGACCCAGTACTTC	CASSPKSQETQYF
TRBJ2-3	TRBD2	NA	TRBV11-2	TGTGCCAGCAGCTTAGTGACACTCGGGCTAGCGGGAGCTGCGCAGTATTTT	CASSLVTLGLAGAAQYF
TRBJ2-7	NA	NA	TRBV30	TGTGCCTGGAGAAGTAGCGCTGCCTACGAGCAGTACTTC	CAWRSSAAYEQYF
TRBJ1-5	NA	few	TRBV27	TGTGCCAGCAGTTTTAGAGACAATCAGCCCCAGCATTTT	CASSFRDNQPQHF
TRBJ1-3	TRBD1	NA	TRBV28	TGTGCCAGCAGTTCCTCCGGGACAGGTTCCGCGGGAGGAAACACCATATATTTT	CASSSSGTGSAGGNTIYF
TRBJ1-1	TRBD1	NA	TRBV6-5	TGTGCCAGCAGAGGATCCCCGCAGGGGGGGACTGAAGCTTTCTTT	CASRGSPQGGTEAFF
TRBJ2-5	TRBD1	NA	TRBV29-1	TGCAGCGTTGAAGTGGGGACAGGGCAAGAGACCCAGTACTTC	CSVEVGTGQETQYF
TRBJ1-4	NA	NA	TRBV19	TGTGCCAGTAGGGATGGGGGTGTGGATGAAAAACTGTTTTTT	CASRDGGVDEKLFF
TRBJ2-5	TRBD1	once	TRBV19	TGTGCCAGTAGTACCACAGGGGGTCTTGAGACCCAGTACTTC	CASSTTGGLETQYF
TRBJ1-2	NA	NA	TRBV7-9	TGTGCCAGCAGCGCGGGGATAACCGGATACGATAACTATGGCTACACCTTC	CASSAGITGYDNYGYTF
TRBJ1-5	NA	NA	TRBV6-1	TGTGCCAGCAGCCTGGCATGGGATTCGGGTCAGCCCCAGCATTTT	CASSLAWDSGQPQHF
TRBJ2-3	NA	NA	TRBV2	TGTGCCAGCGGAGCGGTTAGCACAGATACGCAGTATTTT	CASGAVSTDTQYF
TRBJ2-7	NA	NA	TRBV6-1	TGTGCCAGCAAGCGTCCGATCTCCTACGAGCAGTACTTC	CASKRPISYEQYF
TRBJ2-2	NA	NA	TRBV4-1	TGCGCCAGCAGCCGGGGGGCCCCCGGGGAGCTGTTTTTT	CASSRGAPGELFF
TRBJ2-7	NA	NA	TRBV7-9	TGTGCCAGCAGCTTAACCCTTTACGAGCAGTACTTC	CASSLTLYEQYF
TRBJ2-1	TRBD1	NA	TRBV11-2	TGTGCCAGCAGCTTAGGGACAGGGGCGGTGTACAATGAGCAGTTCTTC	CASSLGTGAVYNEQFF
TRBJ2-1	NA	NA	TRBV10-3	TGTGCCATCAGTGAGAGATTAAGCGCCTACAATGAGCAGTTCTTC	CAISERLSAYNEQFF
TRBJ1-2	TRBD1	NA	TRBV30	TGTGCCTGGACTCGTCGGACAGGGAGTAACTATGGCTACACCTTC	CAWTRRTGSNYGYTF
TRBJ2-2	TRBD2	NA	TRBV5-4	TGTGCCAGCAGCTTGGCGGGAGGGGACACCGGGGAGCTGTTTTTT	CASSLAGGDTGELFF
TRBJ2-2	NA	NA	TRBV25-1	TGTGCCAGCAGTGACCGCCTGGGGGTCGCTGGGACCGGGGAGCTGTTTTTT	CASSDRLGVAGTGELFF
TRBJ2-7	TRBD1	NA	TRBV28	TGTGCCAGCAGGACAGGGGGCGTCAGGTCCGAGCAGTACTTC	CASRTGGVRSEQYF
TRBJ2-7	TRBD1	NA	TRBV9	TGTGCCAGCAGCGTAGCTGGGGGACAGGGCCCCTACGAGCAGTACTTC	CASSVAGGQGPYEQYF
TRBJ1-4	NA	once	TRBV5-1	TGCGCCAGCAGCTTGGGACAGGAGGCCCTTCTCCGTAATGAAAAACTGTTTTTT	CASSLGQEALLRNEKLFF
TRBJ2-1	NA	NA	TRBV9	TGTGCCAGCAGCGCCGGTCGGAGGGCGTTCCTCGGCAATGAGCAGTTCTTC	CASSAGRRAFLGNEQFF
TRBJ2-1	TRBD2	NA	TRBV27	TGTGCCAGCAGTTACGGGACTAGCAATGAGCAGTTCTTC	CASSYGTSNEQFF
TRBJ1-1	NA	NA	TRBV18	TGTGCCAGCTCCCTTGACAGCAGGAACACTGAAGCTTTCTTT	CASSLDSRNTEAFF
TRBJ1-1	NA	NA	TRBV5-1	TGCGCCAGCAGCTTGGAGGGACAATACACTGAAGCTTTCTTT	CASSLEGQYTEAFF
TRBJ2-3	TRBD2	NA	TRBV6-1	TGTGCCAGCAGTGAATCAGGGAGGGTCACAGATACGCAGTATTTT	CASSESGRVTDTQYF
TRBJ2-5	NA	NA	TRBV7-6	TGTGCCAGCAGCAGACCGGGGGAGACCCAGTACTTC	CASSRPGETQYF
TRBJ2-3	TRBD2	NA	TRBV29-1	TGCAGCGTTGTAGGAACTAGCGGGAGGGCCTTTAGCACAGATACGCAGTATTTT	CSVVGTSGRAFSTDTQYF
TRBJ2-1	NA	NA	TRBV12-5	TGTGCTAGTGGTTTGGTACGGACAGATGGGACACAATCTGAGCAGTTCTTC	CASGLVRTDGTQSEQFF
TRBJ1-6	TRBD1	NA	TRBV30	TGTGCCTGGAAACCTGTGGACAGGGGGCGATCACCCCTCCACTTT	CAWKPVDRGRSPLHF
TRBJ2-3	TRBD1	NA	TRBV18	TGTGCCAGCTCCCTCGACAGGGTTGCAGATACGCAGTATTTT	CASSLDRVADTQYF
TRBJ2-7	NA	NA	TRBV18	TGTGCCAGCTCACCGGACTCCGACTCCTACGAGCAGTACTTC	CASSPDSDSYEQYF
TRBJ1-1	NA	few	TRBV7-2	TGTGCCAGCAGCTTAGCACAGGCGAACACTGAAGCTTTCTTT	CASSLAQANTEAFF
TRBJ2-5	TRBD2	NA	TRBV30	TGTGCCTGGGGCGACCCGGGAGGACAAGAGACCCAGTACTTC	CAWGDPGGQETQYF
TRBJ2-3	NA	NA	TRBV7-9	TGTGCCAGCAGCTTAGGAGAAGCCAATACGCAGTATTTT	CASSLGEANTQYF
TRBJ2-1	NA	NA	TRBV5-1	TGCGCCAGCAGCTTGGCCCCCAGCGGTGGGGGTGAGCAGTTCTTC	CASSLAPSGGGEQFF